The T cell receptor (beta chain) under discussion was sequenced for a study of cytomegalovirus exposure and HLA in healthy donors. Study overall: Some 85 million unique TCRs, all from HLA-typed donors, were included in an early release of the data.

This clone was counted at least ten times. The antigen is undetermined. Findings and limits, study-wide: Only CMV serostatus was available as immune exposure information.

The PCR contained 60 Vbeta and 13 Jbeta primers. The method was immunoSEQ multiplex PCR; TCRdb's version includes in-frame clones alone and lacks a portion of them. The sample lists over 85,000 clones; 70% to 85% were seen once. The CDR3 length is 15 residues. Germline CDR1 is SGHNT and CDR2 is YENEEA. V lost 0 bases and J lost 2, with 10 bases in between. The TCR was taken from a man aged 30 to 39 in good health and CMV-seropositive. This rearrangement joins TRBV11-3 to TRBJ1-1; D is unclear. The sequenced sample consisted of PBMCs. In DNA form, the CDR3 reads TGTGCCAGCAGCTTAGATCCCCAGTTAAACACTGAAGCTTTCTTT. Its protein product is CASSLDPQLNTEAFF.